This T cell receptor beta chain was observed in a study of T cell repertoires in cytomegalovirus infection. Study-wide background: HLA-B-restricted CMV epitopes that are well studied, plus recently identified HLA-C-restricted ones, were used by the study. Findings of the study overall: There were HLA-C-restricted CMV-specific TCR beta clonotypes dominating the ex vivo response. Carriers of CMV plus the relevant HLA were identified by cumulative public TCR beta family frequency.

Notes on this clonotype: Antigen: not known.

One entry per CDR3 protein, called by TCRdb with MiXCR from the reads. The sample records 830,000 or so distinct CDR3 sequences, about 30% being singletons. CDR3 length equals 15 residues. Trimming cost V 0 bases and J 1 base, with 10 bases left between them. The germline V gene encodes CDR1 DFQATT and CDR2 SNEGSKA (reference sequence). The input for sequencing was cultured CD8+ T cells from PBMCs, taken from culture after CMV antigen stimulation. The V and J genes are TRBV20-1 and TRBJ1-5; no reliable D call. The TCR sequence derives from a human donor in good health (CMV status not recorded). Some clones in this sample may be carry-over from other donors' samples. CDR3 protein: CSARELGRSNQPQHF. CDR3 coding DNA: TGCAGTGCTAGAGAACTGGGCAGGAGCAATCAGCCCCAGCATTTT.